Each of the 24 T cell receptor beta chains below was sequenced from the same sample in a study of T-cell memory formation after mild COVID-19. TCRdb reanalysed the 5' RACE reads using MiXCR and keeps one entry per CDR3 protein. The data show approximately 150,000 distinct CDR3 sequences, roughly 14% seen once. The sample was PBMCs or a T cell subset sorted from them (not recorded which). The origin of the receptors is an adult woman who had mild COVID-19 (a few samples of this study predate the infection). Cell type and time point are not known.

The V and J genes are TRBV7-9 and TRBJ2-7; D not certain. The CDR3 loop spans 14 amino acids. The V and J ends lost 6 bases and 2 bases respectively, with 14 bases between them. Germline CDR1 reads SEHNR; CDR2 reads FQNEAQ (reference sequence). CDR3 coding DNA: TGTGCCAGCAGTTCCCCCTGGCGGCCCTACGAGCAGTACTTC. Encoded protein: CASSSPWRPYEQYF. The whole variable domain, filled in from reference TRBV7-9 and TRBJ2-7, reads DTGVSQNPRHKITKRGQNVTFRCDPISEHNRLYWYRQTLGQGPEFLTYFQNEAQLEKSRLLSDRFSAERPKGSFSTLEIQRTEQGDSAMYLCASSSPWRPYEQYFGPGTRLTVT.

V usage is TRBV7-9 and J usage is TRBJ1-6; TRBD1 matches at 7 bases. This CDR3 is 14 amino acids long. Germline trimming cut 5 bases from V and 6 bases from J; bases unmatched to any gene: 4. CDR1 and CDR2 from the germline V gene are SEHNR and FQNEAQ (reference sequence). CDR3 sequence reads: CASSETGPNSPLHF. CDR3 nucleotide sequence: TGTGCCAGCAGCGAGACAGGGCCTAATTCACCCCTCCACTTT. Together with reference TRBV7-9 and TRBJ1-6, the CDR3 gives the full variable domain: DTGVSQNPRHKITKRGQNVTFRCDPISEHNRLYWYRQTLGQGPEFLTYFQNEAQLEKSRLLSDRFSAERPKGSFSTLEIQRTEQGDSAMYLCASSETGPNSPLHFGNGTRLTVT.

The gene calls are TRBV4-2 and TRBJ2-5; TRBD2 agrees at 11 bases. CDR1 is LGHNA and CDR2 is YNFKEQ in the germline V gene. The CDR3 contains 16 residues. With V trimmed by 3 bases and J by 3 bases, 6 bases remained unmatched. Here the CDR3 reads CASSQTSGEPEETQYF. DNA for the CDR3: TGTGCCAGCAGCCAGACTAGCGGGGAACCCGAAGAGACCCAGTACTTC.

The sample holds a few counts of this clonotype. The J gene is TRBJ2-5, the V gene TRBV6-2 or TRBV6-3; 9 positions match TRBD2. V trimming: 1 base; J trimming: 3 bases; junction bases outside the gene matches: 3. The CDR3 has 15 residues. Germline-derived CDR1 and CDR2 are MNHEY and SVGEGT. The CDR3 sequence is CASSYLTSGKETQYF. Written as DNA, the CDR3 is TGTGCCAGCAGTTACTTGACTAGCGGAAAAGAGACCCAGTACTTC.

CDR3 DNA: TGTGCCAGCAGCTTAGAAGGCTTGTGGGGGGGCACAGATACGCAGTATTTT. Amino acid sequence: CASSLEGLWGGTDTQYF. V is TRBV7-8 and J is TRBJ2-3; a possible D gene is TRBD2 (6 bases). Germline V gene sequence: CDR1 SGHVS, CDR2 FQNEAQ. Deletions cut 1 base from V and 1 base from J, with 15 bases between. The CDR3 extends over 17 amino acids.

This clonotype was seen a few times. J is TRBJ2-5 and V is TRBV24-1; the D is unclear. Germline assignment: CDR1 KGHDR and CDR2 SFDVKD. The V and J ends lost 3 bases and 4 bases respectively, with 11 bases between them. The CDR3 is made up of 14 amino acids. This chain's CDR3 is CATSDRAKSETQYF. CDR3 nucleotides: TGTGCCACCAGTGATAGGGCCAAATCAGAGACCCAGTACTTC.

This chain connects TRBV7-8 to TRBJ1-6; D is possibly TRBD1 (6 bases). Trimming removed 1 base at V and 12 bases at J, with 13 bases between. Looked up from germline, CDR1 is SGHVS and CDR2 is FQNEAQ. The CDR3 loop spans 14 amino acids. In nucleotides, the CDR3 is TGTGCCAGCAGCTTAGTAACAGGGTCGGGACCCCTCCACTTT. It codes for CASSLVTGSGPLHF.

This clonotype showed up just a few times. J is TRBJ2-2 and V is TRBV6-5; D is perhaps TRBD1 or TRBD2 (5 bases each). The CDR3 has 15 residues. Trimming pared 6 bases from V and 9 bases from J, leaving 20 bases between. Germline V gives CDR1 MNHEY, CDR2 SVGAGI. Here the CDR3 DNA reads TGTGCCAGCAGCTCCGGGACCCCGGGAAACAGGGAGCTGTTTTTT. Translating it yields CASSSGTPGNRELFF.

This clonotype was picked up a small number of times. The chain employs TRBV29-1 and TRBJ1-2, with 10 bases identical to TRBD1. The CDR3 consists of 14 residues. Germline V gene sequence: CDR1 SQVTM, CDR2 ANQGSEA. V lost 8 bases, J lost 7 bases, and 13 bases stayed unmatched. The chain's CDR3 is CSSPPGTGVGGYTF. The CDR3 DNA sequence: TGCAGCAGCCCTCCCGGGACAGGGGTTGGTGGCTACACCTTC.

This clonotype was observed a handful of times. The rearrangement joins TRBV5-1 to TRBJ1-6; D is ambiguous. Germline V lookup: CDR1 SGHRS, CDR2 YFSETQ. This CDR3 region has 15 residues. Deletions cut 0 bases from V and 10 bases from J, with 14 bases between. The DNA of the CDR3 is TGCGCCAGCAGCTTGGCCGGGGTTGATCGGTCACCCCTCCACTTT. This gives the protein CASSLAGVDRSPLHF.

The rearrangement uses TRBV24-1 and TRBJ2-7, with TRBD2 matching over 8 bases. The CDR3 consists of 15 residues. The germline CDR1 and CDR2 sequences are KGHDR and SFDVKD. V lost 3 bases, J lost 0 bases, and 3 bases stayed unmatched. In nucleotides, the CDR3 is TGTGCCACCAGTGATCGGGAGGGGAGCTCCTACGAGCAGTACTTC. The encoded protein is CATSDREGSSYEQYF.

This clonotype was found a few times. The chain employs TRBV6-1 and TRBJ1-1, with D uncertain. Germline V gives CDR1 MNHNS, CDR2 SASEGT. The V gene lost 6 bases and the J gene lost 3 bases, with 11 bases spanning the gap. CDR3 length equals 13 residues. The CDR3 sequence is CASRVGGYTEAFF. In nucleotides, the CDR3 is TGTGCCAGCAGGGTAGGAGGGTACACTGAAGCTTTCTTT.

This clonotype was counted between two and nine times. DNA for the CDR3: TGTGCCAGCAGTTTAGCGGCGGACAGGGCTAGCACAGATACGCAGTATTTT. Its protein product is CASSLAADRASTDTQYF. V usage is TRBV12-3 or TRBV12-4 and J usage is TRBJ2-3, with 8 positions matching TRBD1. This CDR3 has 17 amino acids. V shed 0 bases and J 0 bases; nucleotides not matched to a gene: 5.

The chain's CDR3 is CASSLIASSGNEQFF. The DNA for the CDR3 is TGTGCCAGCAGCTTAATTGCTAGCTCGGGGAATGAGCAGTTCTTC. This chain uses TRBV7-3 with TRBJ2-1; maybe TRBD2 (5 bases). CDR1 and CDR2 (germline): SGHTA, FQGTGA. CDR3 length: 15 residues. Trimming cost V 1 base and J 7 bases, with 14 bases left between them.

The rearrangement uses TRBV29-1 and TRBJ2-6; D is undetermined. This CDR3 comprises 13 residues. V lost 1 base to trimming and J lost 3 bases, with 4 bases between them. CDR1 is SQVTM, CDR2 ANQGSEA, per germline. The CDR3 region has the DNA TGCAGCGTTGAAGGTGTTGGGGCCAACGTCCTGACTTTC. Translation gives CSVEGVGANVLTF.

This clonotype was counted only a few times. V usage is TRBV6-5 and J usage is TRBJ2-1; TRBD1 agrees at 9 bases. V was pared by 8 bases and J by 4 bases, with 3 bases of the junction left unmatched. Germline CDR1 MNHEY, CDR2 SVGAGI. This CDR3 is 13 amino acids long. The DNA of the CDR3 is TGTGCCAGCCAGGACAGGGGATACAATGAGCAGTTCTTC. As protein: CASQDRGYNEQFF.

The CDR3 spells CASSHTGTSGPNEQFF. CDR3 nucleotides: TGCGCCAGCAGCCACACTGGGACTAGCGGCCCCAATGAGCAGTTCTTC. The chain combines TRBV4-1 with TRBJ2-1; TRBD2 agrees at 11 bases. This CDR3 contains 16 residues. V shed 3 bases and J 6 bases; nucleotides not matched to a gene: 7. Germline loops: CDR1 MGHRA, CDR2 YSYEKL.

Ten or more counts support this clonotype. The V and J genes are TRBV3-1 and TRBJ1-5, with 7 nucleotides matching TRBD1. The germline V gene encodes CDR1 LGHDT and CDR2 YNNKEL (reference sequence). This CDR3 is 15 amino acids long. V shed 4 bases and J 0 bases; nucleotides not matched to a gene: 3. CDR3 DNA sequence: TGTGCCAGCAGCCGAGACAGGGATAGCAATCAGCCCCAGCATTTT. This codes for CASSRDRDSNQPQHF.

The CDR3 coding sequence is TGCGCCAGCAGCCTCCGGCTACGGACCGGGGAGCTGTTTTTT. Its protein product is CASSLRLRTGELFF. V is TRBV4-1 and J is TRBJ2-2; D unresolved. CDR3 length: 14 amino acids. Trimming cost V 4 bases and J 5 bases, with 11 bases left between them. The germline CDR1 and CDR2 sequences are MGHRA and YSYEKL.

This clonotype showed up just a few times. J is TRBJ2-3 and V is TRBV30; D not resolved. Looked up from germline, CDR1 is GTSNPN and CDR2 is SVGIG (reference sequence). The CDR3 is made up of 16 amino acids. Trimming removed 0 bases at V and 0 bases at J, with 13 bases between. The CDR3 loop reads CAWSVKAGPSTDTQYF. CDR3 bases: TGTGCCTGGAGTGTAAAGGCTGGGCCTAGCACAGATACGCAGTATTTT.

J is TRBJ1-5 and V is TRBV7-9, with 9 nucleotides matching TRBD1. Looked up from germline, CDR1 is SEHNR and CDR2 is FQNEAQ (reference sequence). The J segment lost 6 bases and the V segment lost 4 bases, leaving 4 bases of the junction unmatched. CDR3 size: 14 residues. The CDR3 spells CASSSGTGPQPQHF. DNA for the CDR3: TGTGCCAGCAGCTCCGGGACAGGGCCTCAGCCCCAGCATTTT.

The gene calls are TRBV27 and TRBJ1-1, with D maybe TRBD1 (5 bases). The V gene's germline CDR1 is MNHEY and CDR2 SMNVEV (reference sequence). CDR3 length: 13 residues. V lost 2 bases to trimming and J lost 4 bases, with 8 bases between them. CDR3 nucleotide sequence: TGTGCCAGCAGTTTAGGCAGGGCCACTGAAGCTTTCTTT. Translation gives CASSLGRATEAFF.

The chain uses TRBV10-3 and TRBJ1-2; no clear D. V dropped 4 bases and J dropped 2 bases, with 17 bases sitting between them. The germline V gene encodes CDR1 ENHRY and CDR2 SYGVKD. This CDR3 contains 16 residues. The CDR3 nucleotides are TGTGCCATCAGTGGATGGGTCGCTGGTCAAAACTATGGCTACACCTTC. Its protein product is CAISGWVAGQNYGYTF.

This clonotype has a count of ten or more. The chain is built from TRBV20-1 and TRBJ1-2, with 10 bases fitting TRBD1. This CDR3 comprises 14 residues. Trimming removed 8 bases from V and 7 bases from J; junction bases left unmatched: 13. CDR1 DFQATT and CDR2 SNEGSKA come from the germline V gene (reference sequence). In DNA form, the CDR3 reads TGCAGTCTAAAAAGCGACAGGGGGCGTAGTGGCTACACCTTC. The encoded protein is CSLKSDRGRSGYTF.